The 32 T cell receptor beta chains reported below all come from one sample, sequenced in a study of cytomegalovirus exposure and HLA in healthy donors. The PCR ran on 60 Vbeta and 13 Jbeta primers. Data came from immunoSEQ multiplex PCR; TCRdb stores just in-frame clones and leaves some out. The sample consists of under 110,000 clones, around 71% of them appearing once. Sequenced sample: PBMCs. The receptors shown here come from a boy younger than 18 in good health and CMV-seronegative.

The chain carries TRBV6-6 and TRBJ1-5, with D maybe TRBD1 (5 bases). This CDR3 has 16 residues. CDR1 and CDR2 (germline): MNHNY, SVGAGI (reference sequence). V lost 4 bases and J 2 bases, leaving 15 bases between the germline ends. The CDR3 nucleotides read TGTGCCAGCAGTTCCCATACGGGGGTAGGCAATCAGCCCCAGCATTTT. Translated, it gives CASSSHTGVGNQPQHF.

J is TRBJ1-1 and V is TRBV9; no reliable D call. Trimming took off 5 bases at V and 5 bases at J, with 16 bases between the two ends. In germline, CDR1 is SGDLS, CDR2 YYNGEE. This CDR3 is built from 14 residues. For the CDR3, the DNA is TGTGCCAGCAGTTCAATCCCCGGAGGTACTGAAGCTTTCTTT. Protein sequence: CASSSIPGGTEAFF. Complete variable domain (other parts from reference TRBV9 and TRBJ1-1): DSGVTQTPKHLITATGQRVTLRCSPRSGDLSVYWYQQSLDQGLQFLIQYYNGEERAKGNILERFSAQQFPDLHSELNLSSLELGDSALYFCASSSIPGGTEAFFGQGTRLTVV.

This chain links TRBV7-2 with TRBJ1-1; TRBD1 agrees at 7 bases. The germline CDR1 and CDR2 sequences are SGHTA and FQGNSA. This CDR3 contains 19 residues. Trimming removed 5 bases from V and 0 bases from J; junction bases left unmatched: 18. The CDR3 DNA reads as TGTGCCAGCAGCCTAAAAACCGGGACAGTACTCTCTATGAACACTGAAGCTTTCTTT. Translation: CASSLKTGTVLSMNTEAFF.

CDR3 amino acids: CATSRDISGGSTVHSTDTQYF. The CDR3 DNA is TGTGCCACCAGCAGAGATATTAGCGGGGGGTCTACTGTCCATAGCACAGATACGCAGTATTTT. The genes are TRBV15 and TRBJ2-3; TRBD2 aligns across 10 bases. This CDR3 is built from 21 residues. Germline CDR1 and CDR2: LNHNV and YYDKDF (reference sequence). With 0 bases clipped from V and 0 bases from J, the junction kept 15 bases outside the gene matches.

The V gene is TRBV5-1, the J gene TRBJ2-7; perhaps TRBD2 as D (6 bases). Trimming removed 2 bases at V and 7 bases at J, with 16 bases between. This CDR3 has 14 residues. CDR1 is SGHRS, CDR2 YFSETQ, per germline. The CDR3 DNA follows: TGCGCCAGCAGCTTTGGAGGGACCCCGGAGGAGCAGTACTTC. Translated: CASSFGGTPEEQYF.

In regard to this clone: Mismatch with germline at one junction end may stem from a read error. The chain has TRBV5-1 and TRBJ2-1; 7 nucleotides agree with TRBD1. The CDR3 runs to 15 residues. Per the germline V gene, CDR1 is SGHRS and CDR2 is YFSETQ. CDR3 sequence: CASTLTGLWGDEQFF. Written as DNA, the CDR3 is TGCGCCAGCACCTTGACAGGGCTATGGGGCGATGAGCAGTTCTTC.

This clone was recorded once. The chain joins TRBV6-6 to TRBJ1-4; TRBD1 aligns across 9 bases. The CDR3 consists of 14 residues. Trimming removed 5 bases from V and 5 bases from J; junction bases left unmatched: 3. Germline loops: CDR1 MNHNY, CDR2 SVGAGI (reference sequence). CDR3 residues: CASSRQGVNEKLFF. CDR3 nucleotides: TGTGCCAGCAGTCGACAGGGGGTCAATGAAAAACTGTTTTTT.

The table lists this clone with a count of one. The CDR3 loop is CASSSGTGNGYQPQHF. For the CDR3, the DNA is TGTGCCAGCAGCTCCGGGACAGGGAATGGGTATCAGCCCCAGCATTTT. The rearrangement links TRBV5-6 to TRBJ1-5; 9 nucleotides line up with TRBD1. The J segment lost 5 bases and the V segment lost 3 bases, leaving 9 bases of the junction unmatched. The CDR3 has 16 residues. Per the germline V gene, CDR1 is SGHDT and CDR2 is YYEEEE.

The genes are TRBV2 and TRBJ2-1, with D hard to call. Looked up from germline, CDR1 is SNHLY and CDR2 is FYNNEI. V lost 7 bases and J lost 3, with 4 bases in between. The length of the CDR3 is 11 residues. The CDR3 bases are TGTGCCAGCAACAGCTACAATGAGCAGTTCTTC. Its protein product is CASNSYNEQFF.

The sample holds one count of this clone. J is TRBJ2-1 and V is TRBV18; a possible D gene is TRBD2 (7 bases). CDR3 size: 15 residues. Germline values: CDR1 KGHSH, CDR2 LQKENI. The ends were cut back, 6 bases at V and 7 bases at J, with 19 bases in the middle. CDR3 in DNA: TGTGCCAGCTCCCCCATGGGGGGGCTCATTAATGAGCAGTTCTTC. This gives the protein CASSPMGGLINEQFF.

This clone has only a few counts. The gene calls are TRBV9 and TRBJ2-6; D possibly corresponds to TRBD2 (5 bases). This CDR3 comprises 18 residues. The germline V and J ends were trimmed by 2 bases and 4 bases, with 19 bases remaining between them. Per the germline V gene, CDR1 is SGDLS and CDR2 is YYNGEE. The CDR3 region has the DNA TGTGCCAGCAGCGTCTCGCGGCGGACTCTTACCGGGGCCAACGTCCTGACTTTC. Translation gives CASSVSRRTLTGANVLTF.

This chain connects TRBV19 to TRBJ1-1, with TRBD1 as a possible D gene (6 bases). CDR1 and CDR2 from the germline V gene are LNHDA and SQIVND (reference sequence). The CDR3 is 14 amino acids. V lost 7 bases, J lost 0 bases, and 12 bases lay in between. CDR3 nucleotide sequence: TGTGCCAGTATCCCCGGGACATTGAACACTGAAGCTTTCTTT. Its protein product is CASIPGTLNTEAFF.

The chain employs TRBV7-9 and TRBJ1-1; D not certain. The CDR3 has 14 amino acids. Per germline, CDR1 SEHNR and CDR2 FQNEAQ (reference sequence). Trimming took off 6 bases at V and 2 bases at J, with 13 bases between the two ends. The CDR3: CASRYGGPNTEAFF. The CDR3 DNA is TGTGCCAGCAGGTACGGAGGGCCCAACACTGAAGCTTTCTTT.

The rearrangement links TRBV5-4 to TRBJ2-2; 8 nucleotides agree with TRBD2. Germline lookup yields CDR1 SGHNT and CDR2 YYREEE (reference sequence). The CDR3 covers 17 residues. V lost 4 bases, J lost 4 bases, and 12 bases stayed unmatched. DNA of the CDR3: TGTGCCAGCAGCCCCAATCCGGGGGGGCCTCTCACCGGGGAGCTGTTTTTT. Residues: CASSPNPGGPLTGELFF.

The chain is built from TRBV29-1 and TRBJ2-7, with TRBD1 identical over 7 bases. This CDR3 has 13 amino acids. Trimming took 3 bases from V and 6 from J; bases not matched to a gene: 8. Per the germline V gene, CDR1 is SQVTM and CDR2 is ANQGSEA. The CDR3 sequence: CSVDRGLRGEQYF. The DNA of the CDR3 is TGCAGCGTTGATAGGGGGCTGAGGGGCGAGCAGTACTTC.

The chain is built from TRBV9 and TRBJ2-5; 10 nucleotides agree with TRBD1. Trimming took 2 bases from V and 3 from J; bases not matched to a gene: 7. The CDR3 spans 16 residues. CDR1 SGDLS and CDR2 YYNGEE come from the germline V gene. CDR3: CASSVGRGTGEETQYF. In DNA, the CDR3 is TGTGCCAGCAGCGTCGGCCGGGGGACAGGGGAAGAGACCCAGTACTTC.

The rearrangement uses TRBV6-6 and TRBJ2-7, with 12 bases fitting TRBD2. The J segment lost 5 bases and the V segment lost 7 bases, leaving 6 bases of the junction unmatched. CDR1 is MNHNY, CDR2 SVGAGI, per germline (reference sequence). The CDR3 contains 14 residues. Here the CDR3 reads CASIELAGGNEQYF. The DNA of the CDR3 is TGTGCCAGCATTGAACTAGCGGGAGGTAACGAGCAGTACTTC.

The genes are TRBV7-2 and TRBJ2-7, with D maybe TRBD1 (6 bases). CDR3 size: 13 residues. Trimming took 1 base from V and 3 from J, leaving 7 bases between them. Per germline, CDR1 SGHTA and CDR2 FQGNSA. The CDR3 region has the DNA TGTGCCAGCAGCTTAGGGACAGTCTACGAGCAGTACTTC. Residues: CASSLGTVYEQYF.

The rearrangement uses TRBV2 and TRBJ1-1, with D unresolved. Germline values: CDR1 SNHLY, CDR2 FYNNEI. Trimming shortened V by 1 base and J by 5 bases, and 8 bases separated the two germline ends. The CDR3 runs to 13 residues. CDR3 in DNA: TGTGCCAGCAGTGAAGAGACGGGAACTGAAGCTTTCTTT. Translating gives CASSEETGTEAFF.

J is TRBJ2-3 and V is TRBV5-1, with 16 positions matching TRBD2. Germline V lookup: CDR1 SGHRS, CDR2 YFSETQ. The CDR3 sequence is 16 residues long. V trimming: 2 bases; J trimming: 6 bases; junction bases outside the gene matches: 3. CDR3 loop: CASSLGTSGREDTQYF. CDR3 in DNA: TGCGCCAGCAGCTTAGGGACTAGCGGGAGGGAGGATACGCAGTATTTT.

This clone was observed once. V and J are TRBV19 and TRBJ1-5; TRBD1 is a possible D gene (5 bases). The germline V gene has CDR1 LNHDA and CDR2 SQIVND (reference sequence). There are 18 residues in the CDR3. Trimming shortened V by 5 bases and J by 0 bases, and 20 bases separated the two germline ends. Written as DNA, the CDR3 is TGTGCCAGTAGTGAGACAGCATTCGGCCCGAATAGCAATCAGCCCCAGCATTTT. The encoded protein is CASSETAFGPNSNQPQHF.

The V call is TRBV5-1, the J call TRBJ1-5; the D gene is possibly TRBD1 (5 bases). V lost 1 base and J 4 bases, leaving 9 bases between the germline ends. The CDR3 runs 14 residues. Germline CDR1 is SGHRS and CDR2 is YFSETQ. The CDR3 bases are TGCGCCAGCAGCTTGTCGTCAGGGAATCAGCCCCAGCATTTT. It yields the protein CASSLSSGNQPQHF.

This clone has a handful of counts. This sequence joins TRBV18 and TRBJ2-1; TRBD2 matches at 11 bases. There are 17 residues in the CDR3. V shed 0 bases, J shed 3 bases, and the junction held 4 bases outside the gene matches. Germline CDR1 reads KGHSH; CDR2 reads LQKENI. CDR3 sequence reads: CASSPPLAGGLYNEQFF. As DNA, the CDR3 is TGTGCCAGCTCACCACCCCTAGCGGGAGGTCTCTACAATGAGCAGTTCTTC. Using reference TRBV18 and TRBJ2-1 for the parts outside the CDR3, the full variable domain is NAGVMQNPRHLVRRRGQEARLRCSPMKGHSHVYWYRQLPEEGLKFMVYLQKENIIDESGMPKERFSAEFPKEGPSILRIQQVVRGDSAAYFCASSPPLAGGLYNEQFFGPGTRLTVL.

The CDR3: CASSPPNLLSPDTQYF. The CDR3 DNA reads as TGTGCCAGCTCACCACCAAACTTGCTCTCTCCAGATACGCAGTATTTT. The V and J genes are TRBV18 and TRBJ2-3, with no clear D. CDR1 and CDR2 (germline): KGHSH, LQKENI. V shed 0 bases and J shed 4 bases, with 14 bases lying between them. The length of the CDR3 is 16 residues. The complete variable domain, with remaining parts taken from reference TRBV18 and TRBJ2-3, reads NAGVMQNPRHLVRRRGQEARLRCSPMKGHSHVYWYRQLPEEGLKFMVYLQKENIIDESGMPKERFSAEFPKEGPSILRIQQVVRGDSAAYFCASSPPNLLSPDTQYFGPGTRLTVL.

CDR3 residues: CASSLLEETQYF. In nucleotides, the CDR3 is TGCGCCAGCAGCTTGTTAGAAGAGACCCAGTACTTC. The chain links TRBV5-1 to TRBJ2-5; no definite D call. V shed 1 base and J shed 3 bases, with 4 bases lying between them. This CDR3 spans 12 amino acids. Germline assignment: CDR1 SGHRS and CDR2 YFSETQ.

This chain uses TRBV10-3 with TRBJ2-1; 7 nucleotides match TRBD2. The CDR3 extends over 14 amino acids. Germline V CDR1 and CDR2: ENHRY, SYGVKD. Trimming took 5 bases from V and 7 from J; bases not matched to a gene: 8. The CDR3: CAISKLASSNEQFF. The CDR3 DNA reads as TGTGCCATCAGTAAACTAGCGTCCTCAAATGAGCAGTTCTTC.

The chain links TRBV5-1 to TRBJ1-1; 10 bases line up with TRBD1. V shed 4 bases and J 3 bases; nucleotides not matched to a gene: 6. Germline loops: CDR1 SGHRS, CDR2 YFSETQ. There are 15 residues in the CDR3. Written as DNA, the CDR3 is TGCGCCAGCAGCAGACGGACAGGGGGGGACACTGAAGCTTTCTTT. Protein product: CASSRRTGGDTEAFF.

The chain is built from TRBV2 and TRBJ1-1, with 11 nucleotides matching TRBD1. Germline V gene lookup returns CDR1 SNHLY and CDR2 FYNNEI. CDR3 length: 15 amino acids. V gave up 8 bases and J gave up 3 bases; unmatched junction bases: 8. CDR3 sequence: CASVSRDRGDTEAFF. The CDR3, as DNA: TGTGCCAGCGTTTCGAGGGACAGGGGGGACACTGAAGCTTTCTTT.

The chain is built from TRBV14 and TRBJ1-4; D unclear. The V end was cut by 6 bases, the J end by 6 bases, with 11 bases between. The CDR3 has 13 amino acids. CDR1 SGHDN and CDR2 FVKESK come from the germline V gene. The DNA for the CDR3 is TGTGCCAGCAGTCGAGGCCTAGATGAAAAACTGTTTTTT. This codes for CASSRGLDEKLFF.

This sequence joins TRBV28 and TRBJ2-3; D is possibly TRBD1 (6 bases). The CDR3 totals 15 residues. The germline V gene has CDR1 MDHEN and CDR2 SYDVKM. V was shortened by 6 bases and J by 5 bases, with 18 bases between the two germline ends. In DNA, the CDR3 is TGTGCCAGCAGCCCCGTGGGGGCGACCGGAGATACGCAGTATTTT. This sequence encodes CASSPVGATGDTQYF.

This chain links TRBV28 with TRBJ1-2, with D tentatively TRBD1 (5 bases). Germline loops: CDR1 MDHEN, CDR2 SYDVKM. This CDR3 is built from 14 residues. Trimming removed 7 bases at V and 2 bases at J, with 14 bases between. CDR3 region: CASILSGGNYGYTF. The CDR3 coding sequence is TGTGCCAGCATTCTCTCGGGGGGGAACTATGGCTACACCTTC.

The chain uses TRBV4-2 and TRBJ1-1, with TRBD1 identical over 9 bases. Trimming at V came to 1 base and at J to 5 bases, leaving 11 bases not matched to a gene. CDR1 is LGHNA, CDR2 YNFKEQ, per germline. The CDR3 runs to 17 residues. CDR3 DNA: TGTGCCAGCAGCCAAGTGATCGGGACAGGGAGAGAGACTGAAGCTTTCTTT. Translation gives CASSQVIGTGRETEAFF.